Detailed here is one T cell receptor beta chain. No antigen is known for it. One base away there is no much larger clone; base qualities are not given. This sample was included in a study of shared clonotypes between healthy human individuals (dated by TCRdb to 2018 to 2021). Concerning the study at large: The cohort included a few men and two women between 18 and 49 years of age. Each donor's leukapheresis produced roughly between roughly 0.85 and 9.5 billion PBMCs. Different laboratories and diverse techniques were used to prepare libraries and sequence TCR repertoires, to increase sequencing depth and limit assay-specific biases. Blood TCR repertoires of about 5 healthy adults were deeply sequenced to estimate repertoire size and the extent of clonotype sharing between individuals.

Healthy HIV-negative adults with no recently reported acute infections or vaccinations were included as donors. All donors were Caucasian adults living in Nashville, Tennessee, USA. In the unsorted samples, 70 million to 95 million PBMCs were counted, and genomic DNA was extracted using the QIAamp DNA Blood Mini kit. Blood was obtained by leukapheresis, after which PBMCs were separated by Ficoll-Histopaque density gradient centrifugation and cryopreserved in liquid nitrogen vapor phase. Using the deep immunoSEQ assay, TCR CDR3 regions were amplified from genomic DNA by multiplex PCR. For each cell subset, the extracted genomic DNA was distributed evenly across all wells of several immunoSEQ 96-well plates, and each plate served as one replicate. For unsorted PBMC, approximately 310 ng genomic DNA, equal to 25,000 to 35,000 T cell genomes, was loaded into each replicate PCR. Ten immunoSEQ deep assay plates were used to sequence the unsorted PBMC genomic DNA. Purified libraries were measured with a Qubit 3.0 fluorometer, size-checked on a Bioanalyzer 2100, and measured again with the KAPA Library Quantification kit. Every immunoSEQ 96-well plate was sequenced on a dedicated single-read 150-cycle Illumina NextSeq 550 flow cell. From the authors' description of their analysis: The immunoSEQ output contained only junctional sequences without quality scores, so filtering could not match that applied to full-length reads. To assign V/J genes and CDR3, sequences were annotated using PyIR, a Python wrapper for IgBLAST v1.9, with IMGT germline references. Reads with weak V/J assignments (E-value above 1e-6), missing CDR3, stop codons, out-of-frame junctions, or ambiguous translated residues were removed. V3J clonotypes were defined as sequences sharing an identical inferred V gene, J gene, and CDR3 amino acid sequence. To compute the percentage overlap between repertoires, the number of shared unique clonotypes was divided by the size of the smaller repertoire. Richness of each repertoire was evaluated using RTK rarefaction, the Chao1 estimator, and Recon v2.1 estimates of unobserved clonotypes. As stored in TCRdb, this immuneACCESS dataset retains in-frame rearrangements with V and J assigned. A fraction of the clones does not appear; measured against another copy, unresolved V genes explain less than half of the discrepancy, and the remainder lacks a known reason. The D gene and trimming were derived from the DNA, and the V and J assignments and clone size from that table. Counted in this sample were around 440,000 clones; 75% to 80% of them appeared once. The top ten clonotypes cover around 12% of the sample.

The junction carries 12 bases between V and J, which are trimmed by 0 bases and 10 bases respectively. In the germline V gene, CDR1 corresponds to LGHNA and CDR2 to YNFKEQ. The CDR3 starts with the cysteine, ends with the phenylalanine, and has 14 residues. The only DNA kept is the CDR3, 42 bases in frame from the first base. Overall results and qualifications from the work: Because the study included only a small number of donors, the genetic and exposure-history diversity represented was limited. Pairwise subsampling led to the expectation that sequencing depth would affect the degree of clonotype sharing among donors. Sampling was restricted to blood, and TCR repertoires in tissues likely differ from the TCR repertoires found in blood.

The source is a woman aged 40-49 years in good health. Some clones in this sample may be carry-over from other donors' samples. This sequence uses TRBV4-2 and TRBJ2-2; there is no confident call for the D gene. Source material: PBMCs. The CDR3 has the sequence CASSQDPASAELFF. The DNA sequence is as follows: TGTGCCAGCAGCCAAGATCCAGCATCTGCGGAGCTGTTTTTT.